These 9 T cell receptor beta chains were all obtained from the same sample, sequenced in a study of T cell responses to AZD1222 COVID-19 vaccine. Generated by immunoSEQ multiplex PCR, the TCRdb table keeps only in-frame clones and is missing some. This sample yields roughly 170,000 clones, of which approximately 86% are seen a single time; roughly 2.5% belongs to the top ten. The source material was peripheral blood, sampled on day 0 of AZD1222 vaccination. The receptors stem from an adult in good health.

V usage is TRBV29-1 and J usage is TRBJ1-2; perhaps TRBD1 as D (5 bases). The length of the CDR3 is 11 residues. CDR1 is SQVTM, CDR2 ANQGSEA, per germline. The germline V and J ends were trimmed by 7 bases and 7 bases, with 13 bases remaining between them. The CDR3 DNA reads TGCAGCGCGTCGGGACGAGGTGGCTACACCTTC. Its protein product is CSASGRGGYTF. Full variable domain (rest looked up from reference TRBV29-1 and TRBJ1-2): SAVISQKPSRDICQRGTSLTIQCQVDSQVTMMFWYRQQPGQSLTLIATANQGSEATYESGFVIDKFPISRPNLTFSTLTVSNMSPEDSSIYLCSASGRGGYTFGSGTRLTVV.

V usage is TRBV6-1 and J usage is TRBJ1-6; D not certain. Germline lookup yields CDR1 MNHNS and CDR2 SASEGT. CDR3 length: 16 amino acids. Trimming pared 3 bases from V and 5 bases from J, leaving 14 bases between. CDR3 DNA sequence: TGTGCCAGCAGTGATCTAGGGCGTGTGGATAATTCACCCCTCCACTTT. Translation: CASSDLGRVDNSPLHF.

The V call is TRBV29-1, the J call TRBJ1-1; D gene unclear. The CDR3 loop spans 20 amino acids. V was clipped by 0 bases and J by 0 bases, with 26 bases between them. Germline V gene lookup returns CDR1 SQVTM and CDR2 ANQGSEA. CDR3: CSVEEEANFGGGVVNTEAFF. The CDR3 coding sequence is TGCAGCGTTGAAGAAGAGGCCAACTTTGGAGGAGGCGTGGTGAACACTGAAGCTTTCTTT.

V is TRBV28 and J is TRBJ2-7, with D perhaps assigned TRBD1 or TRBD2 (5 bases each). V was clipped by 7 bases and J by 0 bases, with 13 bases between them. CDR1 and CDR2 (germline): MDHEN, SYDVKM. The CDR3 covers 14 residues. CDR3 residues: CASTPGRNSYEQYF. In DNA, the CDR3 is TGTGCCAGCACTCCGGGGCGGAACTCCTACGAGCAGTACTTC.

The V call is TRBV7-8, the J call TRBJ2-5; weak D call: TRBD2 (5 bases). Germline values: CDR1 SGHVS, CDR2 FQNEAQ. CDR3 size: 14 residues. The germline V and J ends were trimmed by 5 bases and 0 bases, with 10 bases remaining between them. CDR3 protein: CASSRGRNQETQYF. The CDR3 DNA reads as TGTGCCAGCAGCCGAGGGCGGAACCAAGAGACCCAGTACTTC. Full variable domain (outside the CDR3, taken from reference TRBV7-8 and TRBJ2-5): GAGVSQSPRYKVAKRGQDVALRCDPISGHVSLFWYQQALGQGPEFLTYFQNEAQLDKSGLPSDRFFAERPEGSVSTLKIQRTQQEDSAVYLCASSRGRNQETQYFGPGTRLLVL.

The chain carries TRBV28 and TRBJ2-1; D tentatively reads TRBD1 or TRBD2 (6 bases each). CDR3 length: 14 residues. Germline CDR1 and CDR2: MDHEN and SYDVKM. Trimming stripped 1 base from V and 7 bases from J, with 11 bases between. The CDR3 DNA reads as TGTGCCAGCAGTTTATTAGGGGGGTTTAATGAGCAGTTCTTC. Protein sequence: CASSLLGGFNEQFF.

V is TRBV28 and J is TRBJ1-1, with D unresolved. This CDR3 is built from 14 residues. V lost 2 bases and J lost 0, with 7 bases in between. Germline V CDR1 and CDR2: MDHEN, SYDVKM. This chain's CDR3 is CASSLADMNTEAFF. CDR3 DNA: TGTGCCAGCAGTTTAGCAGACATGAACACTGAAGCTTTCTTT.

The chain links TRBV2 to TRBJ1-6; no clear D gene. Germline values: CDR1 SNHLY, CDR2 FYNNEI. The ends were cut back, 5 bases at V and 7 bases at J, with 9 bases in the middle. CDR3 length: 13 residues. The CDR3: CASSPLPNSPLHF. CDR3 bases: TGTGCCAGCAGTCCCCTCCCAAATTCACCCCTCCACTTT. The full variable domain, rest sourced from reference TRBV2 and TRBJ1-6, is EPEVTQTPSHQVTQMGQEVILRCVPISNHLYFYWYRQILGQKVEFLVSFYNNEISEKSEIFDDQFSVERPDGSNFTLKIRSTKLEDSAMYFCASSPLPNSPLHFGNGTRLTVT.

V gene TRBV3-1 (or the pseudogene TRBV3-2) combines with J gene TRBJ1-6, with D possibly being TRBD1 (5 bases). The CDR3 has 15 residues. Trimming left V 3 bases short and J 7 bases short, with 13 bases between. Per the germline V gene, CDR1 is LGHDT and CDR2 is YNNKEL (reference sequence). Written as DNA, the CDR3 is TGTGCCAGCAGCCAGTTGGCGGGGGGGAATTCACCCCTCCACTTT. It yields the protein CASSQLAGGNSPLHF.